Each of the 24 T cell receptor beta chains below was sequenced from the same sample in a study of blood T cell repertoires in COVID-19. TCRdb's copy holds only in-frame clones and misses some; the assay was immunoSEQ multiplex PCR. The sample contains 200,000 to 250,000 clones, about four fifths of which appear only once. Specimen: PBMCs or T cells enriched from blood (not recorded which). Every receptor here comes from a woman aged 60 to 75 who had recovered from COVID-19.

V usage is TRBV3-1 (or the pseudogene TRBV3-2) and J usage is TRBJ2-2; D unresolved. CDR3 length: 12 amino acids. The germline V gene has CDR1 LGHDT and CDR2 YNNKEL (reference sequence). V shed 1 base and J shed 7 bases, with 4 bases lying between them. DNA of the CDR3: TGTGCCAGCAGCCAAGTCCTCGGGGAGCTGTTTTTT. This codes for CASSQVLGELFF.

The genes are TRBV6-2 or TRBV6-3 and TRBJ1-1; 10 bases fit TRBD1. Trimming took 5 bases from V and 2 from J; bases not matched to a gene: 5. The CDR3 consists of 15 residues. Germline V gene lookup returns CDR1 MNHEY and CDR2 SVGEGT. The DNA of the CDR3 is TGTGCCAGCAGTAAAGGACAGGGGGAAAACACTGAAGCTTTCTTT. Amino acid sequence: CASSKGQGENTEAFF.

The V gene is TRBV2, the J gene TRBJ2-1, with D tentatively TRBD2 (5 bases). Germline V gives CDR1 SNHLY, CDR2 FYNNEI. Trimming removed 6 bases from V and 6 bases from J, with 27 bases in between. This CDR3 has 18 residues. CDR3 amino acids: CASSRGINHKEVANEQFF. As DNA, the CDR3 is TGTGCCAGCAGCCGTGGGATCAACCACAAGGAGGTTGCCAATGAGCAGTTCTTC.

This clone was observed a few times. This chain joins TRBV7-9 and TRBJ2-1, with D perhaps matching TRBD2 (5 bases). The CDR3 has 13 residues. V was clipped by 1 base and J by 14 bases, with 15 bases between them. Germline V gene data show CDR1 as SEHNR and CDR2 as FQNEAQ (reference sequence). CDR3 in DNA: TGTGCCAGCAGCTTAGAGTCAGCTTGGGAGAAGTTCTTC. It translates to CASSLESAWEKFF.

The chain uses TRBV12-5 and TRBJ1-5; possibly TRBD1 for D (5 bases). The V end lost 2 bases, the J end lost 6 bases, and 17 bases lay between the germline ends. The length of the CDR3 is 16 residues. Germline V gives CDR1 LGHNT, CDR2 FRNRAP. The CDR3 DNA sequence: TGTGCTAGTGGTTTGCTCTCGGGCCCTACAGGTCAGCCCCAGCATTTT. This codes for CASGLLSGPTGQPQHF.

The J gene is TRBJ1-1, the V gene TRBV5-5; 7 nucleotides line up with TRBD1. The CDR3 length is 17 residues. In germline, CDR1 is SGHKS, CDR2 YYEKEE (reference sequence). Trimming cost V 3 bases and J 1 base; bases outside gene matches: 12. CDR3 DNA: TGTGCCAGCAGCTCTTTCACACTCGGGACAGCGAACACTGAAGCTTTCTTT. Translated, it gives CASSSFTLGTANTEAFF. The full variable domain, with the rest looked up from reference TRBV5-5 and TRBJ1-1, is DAGVTQSPTHLIKTRGQQVTLRCSPISGHKSVSWYQQVLGQGPQFIFQYYEKEERGRGNFPDRFSARQFPNYSSELNVNALLLGDSALYLCASSSFTLGTANTEAFFGQGTRLTVV.

The chain couples TRBV18 to TRBJ1-2; the D gene is possibly TRBD1 (5 bases). Per germline, CDR1 KGHSH and CDR2 LQKENI. This CDR3 has 14 amino acids. V was cut by 3 bases and J by 1 base, with 9 bases left in between. The CDR3 here is CASSPPTVNYGYTF. The CDR3 region has the DNA TGTGCCAGCTCACCTCCGACAGTTAACTATGGCTACACCTTC.

The chain links TRBV3-1 (or the pseudogene TRBV3-2) to TRBJ1-1, with TRBD1 matching over 7 bases. The CDR3 spans 13 residues. From germline, CDR1 is LGHDT and CDR2 YNNKEL (reference sequence). V shed 1 base, J shed 8 bases, and the junction held 4 bases outside the gene matches. In nucleotides, the CDR3 is TGTGCCAGCAGCCAAGCCCCGGACAGGGAAGCTTTCTTT. The encoded protein is CASSQAPDREAFF.

This chain uses TRBV27 with TRBJ2-7, with a possible D match to TRBD1 (5 bases). With 3 bases removed from V and 2 bases from J, the gap between germline ends came to 14 bases. The CDR3 sequence is 15 residues long. Per the germline V gene, CDR1 is MNHEY and CDR2 is SMNVEV (reference sequence). Here the CDR3 reads CASSFLPIGAYEQYF. CDR3 DNA: TGTGCCAGCAGTTTCTTACCCATAGGGGCCTACGAGCAGTACTTC.

This clone has a single count. This chain links TRBV9 with TRBJ2-1; D might be TRBD2 (5 bases). Germline CDR1 SGDLS, CDR2 YYNGEE. Trimming pared 6 bases from V and 4 bases from J, leaving 23 bases between. CDR3 length: 17 residues. Here the CDR3 reads CASTEGSWWEHYNEQFF. DNA of the CDR3: TGTGCCAGCACCGAGGGCTCTTGGTGGGAGCATTACAATGAGCAGTTCTTC. Drawing the rest from reference TRBV9 and TRBJ2-1, the complete variable domain is DSGVTQTPKHLITATGQRVTLRCSPRSGDLSVYWYQQSLDQGLQFLIQYYNGEERAKGNILERFSAQQFPDLHSELNLSSLELGDSALYFCASTEGSWWEHYNEQFFGPGTRLTVL.

This chain joins TRBV19 and TRBJ2-2, with TRBD2 matching over 9 bases. The V and J ends lost 10 bases and 2 bases, in that order; junction bases with no gene match: 5. This CDR3 spans 14 amino acids. The V gene's germline CDR1 is LNHDA and CDR2 SQIVND (reference sequence). The CDR3 nucleotides are TGTGCCACCCGGGGACTAGCAAACACCGGGGAGCTGTTTTTT. This encodes CATRGLANTGELFF.

This clone was seen just once. V is TRBV11-2 and J is TRBJ2-7; D possibly corresponds to TRBD2 (6 bases). Trimming left V 1 base short and J 2 bases short, with 6 bases between. The CDR3 length is 13 residues. Germline V lookup: CDR1 SGHAT, CDR2 FQNNGV. The CDR3: CASSLAGAYEQYF. The CDR3 coding sequence is TGTGCCAGCAGCTTAGCGGGGGCCTACGAGCAGTACTTC.

DNA of the CDR3: TGTGCCAGCAGTTTGCCCGAAGGGGCAGGGAACACTGAAGCTTTCTTT. This codes for CASSLPEGAGNTEAFF. V and J are TRBV28 and TRBJ1-1; weak D call: TRBD1 (5 bases). Germline lookup yields CDR1 MDHEN and CDR2 SYDVKM. Deletions cut 3 bases from V and 1 base from J, with 15 bases between. The CDR3 sequence is 16 residues long.

The chain recombines TRBV9 with TRBJ2-7; tentatively, D is TRBD2 (5 bases). Trimming removed 0 bases from V and 6 bases from J, with 10 bases in between. This CDR3 is built from 13 residues. The germline V gene encodes CDR1 SGDLS and CDR2 YYNGEE. The CDR3: CASSVGGEGEQYF. The CDR3 DNA sequence: TGTGCCAGCAGCGTAGGCGGAGAGGGCGAGCAGTACTTC.

V and J are TRBV19 and TRBJ1-5; D ambiguous. The V gene lost 1 base and the J gene lost 0 bases, with 19 bases spanning the gap. CDR3 size: 19 residues. The germline V gene has CDR1 LNHDA and CDR2 SQIVND (reference sequence). The CDR3 sequence: CASSIGGQWQAYSNQPQHF. The CDR3 coding sequence is TGTGCCAGTAGTATAGGTGGGCAGTGGCAGGCGTATAGCAATCAGCCCCAGCATTTT.

The CDR3 region is CATSRGTDSGANVLTF. CDR3 bases: TGTGCCACCAGCAGAGGGACTGACTCTGGGGCCAACGTCCTGACTTTC. The chain uses TRBV15 and TRBJ2-6; possibly TRBD2 for D (5 bases). The germline CDR1 and CDR2 sequences are LNHNV and YYDKDF (reference sequence). Trimming took off 1 base at V and 0 bases at J, with 7 bases between the two ends. CDR3 length: 16 residues.

The rearrangement joins TRBV5-4 to TRBJ2-7; D gene uncertain. V shed 1 base and J shed 8 bases, with 13 bases lying between them. The CDR3 is made up of 13 amino acids. Germline CDR1 and CDR2: SGHNT and YYREEE (reference sequence). CDR3 sequence reads: CASSLTRSLQQYF. The CDR3 nucleotides read TGTGCCAGCAGCTTGACACGGAGTTTACAGCAGTACTTC.

The rearrangement links TRBV7-9 to TRBJ2-7; no clear D gene. Trimming shortened V by 2 bases and J by 5 bases, and 4 bases separated the two germline ends. The V gene's germline CDR1 is SEHNR and CDR2 FQNEAQ (reference sequence). CDR3 size: 11 residues. The CDR3 DNA reads as TGTGCCAGCAGCTTAATCAACGAGCAGTACTTC. This encodes CASSLINEQYF.

This chain connects TRBV15 to TRBJ2-7; maybe TRBD1 (5 bases). The CDR3 totals 15 residues. The V gene lost 0 bases and the J gene lost 4 bases, with 13 bases spanning the gap. Germline CDR1 and CDR2: LNHNV and YYDKDF (reference sequence). CDR3: CATSRDLQGHYEQYF. CDR3 in DNA: TGTGCCACCAGCAGAGATCTGCAGGGCCATTACGAGCAGTACTTC. The whole variable domain, filled in from reference TRBV15 and TRBJ2-7, reads DAMVIQNPRYQVTQFGKPVTLSCSQTLNHNVMYWYQQKSSQAPKLLFHYYDKDFNNEADTPDNFQSRRPNTSFCFLDIRSPGLGDTAMYLCATSRDLQGHYEQYFGPGTRLTVT.

This chain uses TRBV3-1 (or the pseudogene TRBV3-2) with TRBJ2-7; 7 bases map to TRBD2. The CDR3 has 14 residues. Losses at the gene ends were 6 bases for V and 0 bases for J; bases not matched to a gene: 5. Germline loops: CDR1 LGHDT, CDR2 YNNKEL (reference sequence). CDR3: CASSRAGSSYEQYF. The CDR3 nucleotides read TGTGCCAGCAGTCGAGCGGGGAGCTCCTACGAGCAGTACTTC.

The chain is built from TRBV9 and TRBJ1-4; D uncertain. The V gene's germline CDR1 is SGDLS and CDR2 YYNGEE. The CDR3 contains 12 residues. Trimming removed 10 bases from V and 5 bases from J, with 12 bases in between. The CDR3 protein is CASAGSNEKLFF. Written as DNA, the CDR3 is TGTGCCTCAGCGGGGTCGAATGAAAAACTGTTTTTT.

The CDR3 spells CASSLHSLSNQPQHF. The CDR3, as DNA: TGTGCCAGCAGCTTGCACAGCCTTAGCAATCAGCCCCAGCATTTT. The chain links TRBV5-6 to TRBJ1-5, with no clear D. The CDR3 spans 15 residues. The germline gives CDR1 SGHDT, CDR2 YYEEEE. The germline V and J ends were trimmed by 1 base and 0 bases, with 8 bases remaining between them.

This chain links TRBV18 with TRBJ1-1; 9 bases are shared with TRBD1. Germline V CDR1 and CDR2: KGHSH, LQKENI. J was trimmed by 4 bases and V by 6 bases; bases with no gene match: 6. The CDR3 consists of 14 residues. The CDR3 nucleotides are TGTGCCAGCTCTCCCGGGACAGGGTTCACTGAAGCTTTCTTT. It is translated as CASSPGTGFTEAFF.

The rearrangement joins TRBV7-2 to TRBJ1-2; unclear D gene. Germline values: CDR1 SGHTA, CDR2 FQGNSA. Trimming stripped 11 bases from V and 6 bases from J, with 16 bases between. CDR3 length equals 12 residues. The CDR3 bases are TGTGCCTCACGCCCCTTGGGAGATGGCTACACCTTC. Protein product: CASRPLGDGYTF.